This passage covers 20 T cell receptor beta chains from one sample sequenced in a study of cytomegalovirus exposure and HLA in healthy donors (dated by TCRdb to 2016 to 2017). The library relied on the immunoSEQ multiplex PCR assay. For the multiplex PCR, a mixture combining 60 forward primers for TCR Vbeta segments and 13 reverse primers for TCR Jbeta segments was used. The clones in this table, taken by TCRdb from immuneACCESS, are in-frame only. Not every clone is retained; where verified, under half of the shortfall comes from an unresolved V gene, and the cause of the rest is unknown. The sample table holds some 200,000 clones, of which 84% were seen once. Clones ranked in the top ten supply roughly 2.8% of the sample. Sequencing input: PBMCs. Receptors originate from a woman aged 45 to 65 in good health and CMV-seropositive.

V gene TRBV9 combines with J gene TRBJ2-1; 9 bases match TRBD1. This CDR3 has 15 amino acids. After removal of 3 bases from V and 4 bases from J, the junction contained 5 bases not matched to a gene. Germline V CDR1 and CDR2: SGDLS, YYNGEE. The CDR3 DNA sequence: TGTGCCAGCAGCGGGGGGGGACAGGGTTACAATGAGCAGTTCTTC. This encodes CASSGGGQGYNEQFF.

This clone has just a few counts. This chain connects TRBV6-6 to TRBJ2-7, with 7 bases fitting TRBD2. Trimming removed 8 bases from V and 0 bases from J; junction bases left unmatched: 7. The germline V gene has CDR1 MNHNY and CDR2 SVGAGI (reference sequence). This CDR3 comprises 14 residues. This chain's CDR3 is CASRLGLSSYEQYF. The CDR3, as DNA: TGTGCCAGCCGATTGGGACTATCCTCCTACGAGCAGTACTTC.

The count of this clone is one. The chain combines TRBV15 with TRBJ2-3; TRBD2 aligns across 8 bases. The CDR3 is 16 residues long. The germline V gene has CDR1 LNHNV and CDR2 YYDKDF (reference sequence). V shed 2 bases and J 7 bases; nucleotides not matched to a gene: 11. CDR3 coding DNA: TGTGCCACCAGCAGACCCAGGGCGGGGGGTCCTTATACGCAGTATTTT. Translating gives CATSRPRAGGPYTQYF.

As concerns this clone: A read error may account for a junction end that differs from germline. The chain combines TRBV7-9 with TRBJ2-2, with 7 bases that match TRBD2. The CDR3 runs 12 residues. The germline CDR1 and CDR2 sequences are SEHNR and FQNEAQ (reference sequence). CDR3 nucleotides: TGTTCCAGCAGGCGGGAGTTGCGGGAGCTGTTTTTT. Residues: CSSRRELRELFF.

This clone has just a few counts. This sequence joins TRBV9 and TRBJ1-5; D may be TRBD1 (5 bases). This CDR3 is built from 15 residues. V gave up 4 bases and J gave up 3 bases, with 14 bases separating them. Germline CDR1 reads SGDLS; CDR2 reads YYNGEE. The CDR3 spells CASSRGGNLNQPQHF. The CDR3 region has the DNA TGTGCCAGCAGCAGGGGAGGGAATCTCAATCAGCCCCAGCATTTT.

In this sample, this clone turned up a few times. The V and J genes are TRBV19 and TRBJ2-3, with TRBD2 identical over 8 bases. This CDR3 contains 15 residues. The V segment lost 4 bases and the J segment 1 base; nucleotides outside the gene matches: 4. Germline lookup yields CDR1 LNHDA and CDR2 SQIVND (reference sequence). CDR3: CASSSGGRGTDTQYF. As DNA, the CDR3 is TGTGCCAGTAGTAGCGGGGGGCGTGGCACAGATACGCAGTATTTT.

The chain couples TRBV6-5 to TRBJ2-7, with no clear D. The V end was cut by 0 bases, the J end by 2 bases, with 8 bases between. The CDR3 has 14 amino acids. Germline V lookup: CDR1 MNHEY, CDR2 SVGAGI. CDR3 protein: CASSYSVPTYEQYF. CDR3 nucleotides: TGTGCCAGCAGTTACTCGGTACCTACCTACGAGCAGTACTTC.

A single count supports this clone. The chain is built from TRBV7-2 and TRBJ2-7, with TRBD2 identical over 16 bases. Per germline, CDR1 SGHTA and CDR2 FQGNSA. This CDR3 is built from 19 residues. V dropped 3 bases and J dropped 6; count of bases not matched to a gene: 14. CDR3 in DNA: TGTGCCAGCAGCTTTCCCCCCGGGACTAGCGGGGGGGCGGTGCGCGAGCAGTACTTC. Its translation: CASSFPPGTSGGAVREQYF.

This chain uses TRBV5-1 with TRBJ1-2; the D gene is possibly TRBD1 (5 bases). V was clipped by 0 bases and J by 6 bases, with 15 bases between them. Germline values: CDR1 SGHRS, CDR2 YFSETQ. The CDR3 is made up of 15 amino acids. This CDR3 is CASSLEGQTGNGYTF. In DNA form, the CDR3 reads TGCGCCAGCAGCTTGGAGGGGCAGACGGGTAATGGCTACACCTTC. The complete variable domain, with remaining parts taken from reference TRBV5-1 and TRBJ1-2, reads KAGVTQTPRYLIKTRGQQVTLSCSPISGHRSVSWYQQTPGQGLQFLFEYFSETQRNKGNFPGRFSGRQFSNSRSEMNVSTLELGDSALYLCASSLEGQTGNGYTFGSGTRLTVV.

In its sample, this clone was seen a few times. DNA of the CDR3: TGTGCCAGCAGCCCGCATGAGACAGGGGTGAACACTGAAGCTTTCTTT. It codes for CASSPHETGVNTEAFF. V usage is TRBV6-6 and J usage is TRBJ1-1, with TRBD1 matching over 8 bases. Germline loops: CDR1 MNHNY, CDR2 SVGAGI (reference sequence). The CDR3 contains 16 residues. The J segment lost 0 bases and the V segment lost 6 bases, leaving 9 bases of the junction unmatched.

CDR3 sequence reads: CASSPRTAGNTIYF. The CDR3 DNA is TGTGCCAGCAGCCCGAGGACAGCTGGAAACACCATATATTTT. The rearrangement links TRBV7-9 to TRBJ1-3; D is possibly TRBD1 (6 bases). The CDR3 length is 14 residues. Germline values: CDR1 SEHNR, CDR2 FQNEAQ (reference sequence). With 5 bases removed from V and 2 bases from J, the gap between germline ends came to 10 bases.

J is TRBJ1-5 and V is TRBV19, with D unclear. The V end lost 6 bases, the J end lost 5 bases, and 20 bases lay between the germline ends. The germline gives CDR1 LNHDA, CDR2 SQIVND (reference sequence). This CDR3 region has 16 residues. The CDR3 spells CASSPTRSGRYQPQHF. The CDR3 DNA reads TGTGCCAGTAGCCCAACCCGGTCCGGCAGGTATCAGCCCCAGCATTTT.

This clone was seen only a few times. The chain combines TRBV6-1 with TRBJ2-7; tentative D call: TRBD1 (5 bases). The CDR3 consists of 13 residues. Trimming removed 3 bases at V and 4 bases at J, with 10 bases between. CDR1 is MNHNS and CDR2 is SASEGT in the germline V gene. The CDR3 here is CASSDQGLYEQYF. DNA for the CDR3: TGTGCCAGCAGTGACCAGGGATTGTACGAGCAGTACTTC.

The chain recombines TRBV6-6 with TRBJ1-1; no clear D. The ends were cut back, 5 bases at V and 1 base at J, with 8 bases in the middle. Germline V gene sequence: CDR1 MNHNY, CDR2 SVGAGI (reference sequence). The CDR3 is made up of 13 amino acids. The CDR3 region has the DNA TGTGCCAGCAGTCCCTACTCGAACACTGAAGCTTTCTTT. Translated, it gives CASSPYSNTEAFF.

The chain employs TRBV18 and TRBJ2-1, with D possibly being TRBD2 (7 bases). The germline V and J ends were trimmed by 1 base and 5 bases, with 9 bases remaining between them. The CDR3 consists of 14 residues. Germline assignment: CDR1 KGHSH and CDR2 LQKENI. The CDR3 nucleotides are TGTGCCAGCTCACCACAGGGGGGGAACAATGAGCAGTTCTTC. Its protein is CASSPQGGNNEQFF.

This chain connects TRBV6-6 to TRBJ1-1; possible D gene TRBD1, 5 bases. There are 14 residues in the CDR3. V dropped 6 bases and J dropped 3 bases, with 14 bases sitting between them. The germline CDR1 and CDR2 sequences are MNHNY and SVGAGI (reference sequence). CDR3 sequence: CASSSDGGDTEAFF. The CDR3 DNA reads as TGTGCCAGCAGCTCCGACGGGGGAGACACTGAAGCTTTCTTT.

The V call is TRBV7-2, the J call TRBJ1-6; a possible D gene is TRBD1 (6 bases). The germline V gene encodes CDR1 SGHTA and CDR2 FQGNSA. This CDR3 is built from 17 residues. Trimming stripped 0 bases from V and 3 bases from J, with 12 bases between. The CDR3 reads CASSLAATGIYNSPLHF. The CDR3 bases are TGTGCCAGCAGCTTAGCGGCGACAGGAATCTATAATTCACCCCTCCACTTT.

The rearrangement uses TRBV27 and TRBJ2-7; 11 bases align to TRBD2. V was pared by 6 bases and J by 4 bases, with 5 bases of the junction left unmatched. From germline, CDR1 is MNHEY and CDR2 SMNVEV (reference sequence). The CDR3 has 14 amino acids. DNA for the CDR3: TGTGCCAGCAGCAGACTAGCGGGACCTTACGAGCAGTACTTC. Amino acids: CASSRLAGPYEQYF.

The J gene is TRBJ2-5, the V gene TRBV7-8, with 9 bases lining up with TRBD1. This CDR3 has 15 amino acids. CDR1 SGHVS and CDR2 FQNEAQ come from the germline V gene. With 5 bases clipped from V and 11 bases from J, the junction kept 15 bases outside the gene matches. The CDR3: CASSLAGTGLEEQYF. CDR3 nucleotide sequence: TGTGCCAGCAGCCTTGCCGGGACAGGGCTAGAAGAGCAGTACTTC.

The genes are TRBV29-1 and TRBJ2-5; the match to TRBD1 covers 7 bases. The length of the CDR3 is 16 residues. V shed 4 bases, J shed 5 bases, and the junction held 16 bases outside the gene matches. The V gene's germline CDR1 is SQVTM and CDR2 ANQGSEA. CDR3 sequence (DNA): TGCAGCGTTGTGGGTCGACAGGGCGCCGAGGGGGAGACCCAGTACTTC. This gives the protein CSVVGRQGAEGETQYF.